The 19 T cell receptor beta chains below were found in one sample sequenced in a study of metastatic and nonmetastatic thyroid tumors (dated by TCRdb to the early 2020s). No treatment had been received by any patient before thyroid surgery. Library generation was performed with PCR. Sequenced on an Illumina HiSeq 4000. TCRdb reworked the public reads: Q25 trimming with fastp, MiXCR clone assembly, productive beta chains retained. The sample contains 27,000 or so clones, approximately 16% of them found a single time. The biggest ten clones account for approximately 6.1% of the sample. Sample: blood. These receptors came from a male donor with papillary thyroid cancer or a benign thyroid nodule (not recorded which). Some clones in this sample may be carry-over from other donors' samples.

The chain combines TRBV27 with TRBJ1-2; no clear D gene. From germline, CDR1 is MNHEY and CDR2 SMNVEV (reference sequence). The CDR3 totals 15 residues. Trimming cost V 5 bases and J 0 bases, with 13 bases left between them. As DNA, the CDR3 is TGTGCCAGCAGTCCCACACTCGGACCTAACTATGGCTACACCTTC. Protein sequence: CASSPTLGPNYGYTF.

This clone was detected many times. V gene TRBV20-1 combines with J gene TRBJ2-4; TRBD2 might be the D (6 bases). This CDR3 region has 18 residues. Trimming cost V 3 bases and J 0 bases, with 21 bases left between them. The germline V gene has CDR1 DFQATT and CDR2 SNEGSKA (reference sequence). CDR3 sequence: CSASPGFSGSLAKNIQYF. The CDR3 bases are TGCAGTGCTAGCCCTGGCTTCAGCGGGTCCCTAGCCAAAAACATTCAGTACTTC.

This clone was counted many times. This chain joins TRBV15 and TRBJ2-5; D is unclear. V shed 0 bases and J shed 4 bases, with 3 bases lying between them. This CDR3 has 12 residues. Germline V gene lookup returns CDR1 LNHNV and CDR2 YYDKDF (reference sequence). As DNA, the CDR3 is TGTGCCACCAGCAGAGAGGGAGAGACCCAGTACTTC. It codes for CATSREGETQYF.

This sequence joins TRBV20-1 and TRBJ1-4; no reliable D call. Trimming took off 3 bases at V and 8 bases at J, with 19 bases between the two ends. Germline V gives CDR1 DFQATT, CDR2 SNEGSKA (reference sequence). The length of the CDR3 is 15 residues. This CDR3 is CSARALQCGSEKLFF. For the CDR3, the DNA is TGCAGTGCTAGGGCCTTACAGTGTGGGTCCGAAAAACTGTTTTTT.

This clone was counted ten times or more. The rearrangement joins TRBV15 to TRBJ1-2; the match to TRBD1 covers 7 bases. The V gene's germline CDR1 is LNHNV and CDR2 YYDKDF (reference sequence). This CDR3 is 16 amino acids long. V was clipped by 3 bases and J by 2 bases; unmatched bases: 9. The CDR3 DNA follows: TGTGCCACCAGCAGTCCGACGGGGACAGACAACTATGGCTACACCTTC. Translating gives CATSSPTGTDNYGYTF.

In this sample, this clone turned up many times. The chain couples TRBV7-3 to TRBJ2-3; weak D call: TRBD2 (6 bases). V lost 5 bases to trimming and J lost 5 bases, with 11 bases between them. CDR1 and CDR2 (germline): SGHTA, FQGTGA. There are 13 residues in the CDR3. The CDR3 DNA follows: TGTGCCAGCAGCCTCGGGACTCAAGATACGCAGTATTTT. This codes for CASSLGTQDTQYF. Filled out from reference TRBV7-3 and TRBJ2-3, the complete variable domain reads GAGVSQTPSNKVTEKGKYVELRCDPISGHTALYWYRQSLGQGPEFLIYFQGTGAADDSGLPNDRFFAVRPEGSVSTLKIQRTERGDSAVYLCASSLGTQDTQYFGPGTRLTVL.

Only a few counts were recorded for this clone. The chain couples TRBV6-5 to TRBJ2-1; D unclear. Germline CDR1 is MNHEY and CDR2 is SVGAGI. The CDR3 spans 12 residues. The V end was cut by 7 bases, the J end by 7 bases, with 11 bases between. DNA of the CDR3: TGTGCCAGCACCGCCATGGGGAATGAGCAGTTCTTC. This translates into CASTAMGNEQFF.

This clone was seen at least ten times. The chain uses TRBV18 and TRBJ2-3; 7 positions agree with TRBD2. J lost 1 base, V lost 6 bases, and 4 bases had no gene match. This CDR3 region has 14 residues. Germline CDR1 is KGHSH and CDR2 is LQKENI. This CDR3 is CASSPLAGTDTQYF. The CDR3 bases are TGTGCCAGCTCCCCCCTAGCGGGCACAGATACGCAGTATTTT.

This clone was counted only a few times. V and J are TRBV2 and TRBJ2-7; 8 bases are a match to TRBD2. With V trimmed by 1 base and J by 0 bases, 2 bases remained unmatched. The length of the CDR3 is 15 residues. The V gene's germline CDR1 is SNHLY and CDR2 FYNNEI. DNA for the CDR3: TGTGCCAGCAGTGAAGAACTAGCGGACTCCTACGAGCAGTACTTC. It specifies CASSEELADSYEQYF.

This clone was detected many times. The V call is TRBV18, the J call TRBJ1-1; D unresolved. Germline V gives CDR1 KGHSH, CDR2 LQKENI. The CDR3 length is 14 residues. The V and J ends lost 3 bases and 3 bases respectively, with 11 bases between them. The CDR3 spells CASSPPGRYTEAFF. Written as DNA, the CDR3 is TGTGCCAGCTCACCGCCAGGTCGGTACACTGAAGCTTTCTTT.

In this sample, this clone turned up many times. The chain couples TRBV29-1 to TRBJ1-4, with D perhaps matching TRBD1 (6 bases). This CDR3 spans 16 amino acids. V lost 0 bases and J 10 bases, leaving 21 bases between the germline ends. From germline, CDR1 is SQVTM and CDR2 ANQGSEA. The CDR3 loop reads CSVEEPGGAGWGKLFF. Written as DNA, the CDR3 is TGCAGCGTTGAAGAGCCGGGGGGGGCAGGGTGGGGAAAACTGTTTTTT. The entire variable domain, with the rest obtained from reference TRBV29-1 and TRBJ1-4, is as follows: SAVISQKPSRDICQRGTSLTIQCQVDSQVTMMFWYRQQPGQSLTLIATANQGSEATYESGFVIDKFPISRPNLTFSTLTVSNMSPEDSSIYLCSVEEPGGAGWGKLFFGSGTQLSVL.

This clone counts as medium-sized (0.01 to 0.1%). The CDR3 reads CASSLAVQLTEAFF. In DNA form, the CDR3 reads TGTGCCAGCAGTTTAGCGGTACAACTCACTGAAGCTTTCTTT. The chain has TRBV12-3 or TRBV12-4 and TRBJ1-1, with unresolved D. Trimming cost V 0 bases and J 4 bases, with 9 bases left between them. This CDR3 spans 14 amino acids.

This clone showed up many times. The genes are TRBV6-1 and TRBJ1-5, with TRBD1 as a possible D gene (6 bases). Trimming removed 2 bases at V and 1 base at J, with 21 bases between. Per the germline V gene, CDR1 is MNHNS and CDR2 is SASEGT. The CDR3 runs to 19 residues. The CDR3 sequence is CASSERVGGRIVSNQPQHF. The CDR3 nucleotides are TGTGCCAGCAGTGAACGGGTTGGGGGGCGAATTGTGAGCAATCAGCCCCAGCATTTT.

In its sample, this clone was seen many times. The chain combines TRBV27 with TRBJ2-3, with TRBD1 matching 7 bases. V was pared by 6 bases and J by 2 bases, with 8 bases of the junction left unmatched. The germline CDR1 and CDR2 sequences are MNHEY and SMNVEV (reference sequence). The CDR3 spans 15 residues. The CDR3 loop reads CASSQGVVITDTQYF. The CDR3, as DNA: TGTGCCAGCAGCCAGGGGGTTGTTATCACAGATACGCAGTATTTT.

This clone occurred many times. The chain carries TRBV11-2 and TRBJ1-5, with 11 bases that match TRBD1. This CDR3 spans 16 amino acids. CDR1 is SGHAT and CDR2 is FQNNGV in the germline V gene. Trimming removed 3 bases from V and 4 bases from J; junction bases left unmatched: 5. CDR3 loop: CASSFGTGGRNQPQHF. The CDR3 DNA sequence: TGTGCCAGCAGCTTCGGGACAGGGGGAAGGAATCAGCCCCAGCATTTT.

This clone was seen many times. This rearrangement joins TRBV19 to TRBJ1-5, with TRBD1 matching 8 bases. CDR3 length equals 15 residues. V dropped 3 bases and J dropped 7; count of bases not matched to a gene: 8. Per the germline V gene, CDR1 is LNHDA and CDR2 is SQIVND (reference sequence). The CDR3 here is CASSINQGAWQPQHF. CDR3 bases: TGTGCCAGTAGTATTAACCAGGGGGCTTGGCAGCCCCAGCATTTT. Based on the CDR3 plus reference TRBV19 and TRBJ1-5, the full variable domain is DGGITQSPKYLFRKEGQNVTLSCEQNLNHDAMYWYRQDPGQGLRLIYYSQIVNDFQKGDIAEGYSVSREKKESFPLTVTSAQKNPTAFYLCASSINQGAWQPQHFGDGTRLSIL.

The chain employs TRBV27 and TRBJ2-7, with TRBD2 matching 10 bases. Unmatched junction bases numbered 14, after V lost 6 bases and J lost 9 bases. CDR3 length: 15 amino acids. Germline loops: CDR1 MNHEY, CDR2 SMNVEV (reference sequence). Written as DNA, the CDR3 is TGTGCCAGCAGACCCTCCCTAGCGGGAGAAGTCGGGCAGTACTTC. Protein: CASRPSLAGEVGQYF.

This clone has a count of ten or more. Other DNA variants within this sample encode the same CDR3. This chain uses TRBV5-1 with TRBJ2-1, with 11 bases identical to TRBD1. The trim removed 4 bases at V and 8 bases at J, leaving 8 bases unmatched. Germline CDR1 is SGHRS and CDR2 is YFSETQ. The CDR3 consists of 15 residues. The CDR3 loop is CASSEEDRGPDEQFF. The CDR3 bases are TGCGCCAGCAGCGAAGAGGACAGGGGGCCTGATGAGCAGTTCTTC.

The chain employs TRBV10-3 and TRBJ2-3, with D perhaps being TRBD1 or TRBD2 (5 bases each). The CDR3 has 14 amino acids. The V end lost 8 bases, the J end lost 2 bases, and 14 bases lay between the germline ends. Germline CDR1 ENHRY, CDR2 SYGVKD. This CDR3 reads CAIGRDPNTDTQYF. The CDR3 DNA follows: TGTGCCATCGGCCGGGACCCGAACACAGATACGCAGTATTTT.